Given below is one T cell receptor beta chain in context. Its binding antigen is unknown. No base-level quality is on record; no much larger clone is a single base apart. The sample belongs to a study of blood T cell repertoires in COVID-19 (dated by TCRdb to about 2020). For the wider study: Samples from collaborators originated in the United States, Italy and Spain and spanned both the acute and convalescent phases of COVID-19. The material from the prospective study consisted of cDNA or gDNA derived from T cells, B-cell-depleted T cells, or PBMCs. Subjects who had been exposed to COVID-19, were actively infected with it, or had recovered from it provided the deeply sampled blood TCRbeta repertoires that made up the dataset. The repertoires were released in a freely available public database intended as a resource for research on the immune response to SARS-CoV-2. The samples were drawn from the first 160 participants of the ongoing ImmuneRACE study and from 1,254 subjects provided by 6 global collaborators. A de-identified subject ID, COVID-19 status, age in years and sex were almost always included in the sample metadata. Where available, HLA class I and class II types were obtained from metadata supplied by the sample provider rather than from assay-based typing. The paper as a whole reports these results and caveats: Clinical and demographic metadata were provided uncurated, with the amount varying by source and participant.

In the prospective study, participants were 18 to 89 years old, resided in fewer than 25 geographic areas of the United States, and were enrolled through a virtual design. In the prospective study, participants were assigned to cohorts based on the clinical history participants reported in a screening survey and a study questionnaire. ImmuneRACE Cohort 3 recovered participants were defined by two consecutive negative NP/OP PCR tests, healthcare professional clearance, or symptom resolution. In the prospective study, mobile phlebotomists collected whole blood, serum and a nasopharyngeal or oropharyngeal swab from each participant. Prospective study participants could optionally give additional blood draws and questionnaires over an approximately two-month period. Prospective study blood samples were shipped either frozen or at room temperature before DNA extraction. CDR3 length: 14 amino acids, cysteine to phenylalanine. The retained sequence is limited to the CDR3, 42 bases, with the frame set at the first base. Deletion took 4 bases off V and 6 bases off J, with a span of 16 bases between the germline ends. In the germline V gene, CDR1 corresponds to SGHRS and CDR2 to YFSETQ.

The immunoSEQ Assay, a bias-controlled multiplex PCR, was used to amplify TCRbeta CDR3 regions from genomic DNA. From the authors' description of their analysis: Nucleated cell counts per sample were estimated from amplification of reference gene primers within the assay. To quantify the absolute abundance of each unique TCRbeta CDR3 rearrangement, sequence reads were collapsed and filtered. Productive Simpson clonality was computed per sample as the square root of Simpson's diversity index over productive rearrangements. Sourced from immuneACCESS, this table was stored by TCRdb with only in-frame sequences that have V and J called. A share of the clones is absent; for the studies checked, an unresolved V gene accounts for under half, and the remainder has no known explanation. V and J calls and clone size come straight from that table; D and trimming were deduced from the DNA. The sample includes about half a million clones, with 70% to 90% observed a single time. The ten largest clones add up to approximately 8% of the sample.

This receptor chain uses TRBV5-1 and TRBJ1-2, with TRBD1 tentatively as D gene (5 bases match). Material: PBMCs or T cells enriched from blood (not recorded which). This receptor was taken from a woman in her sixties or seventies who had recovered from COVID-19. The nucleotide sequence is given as TGCGCCAGCAGCCCCGGGGGGGGGATGAATGGCTACACCTTC. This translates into CASSPGGGMNGYTF.